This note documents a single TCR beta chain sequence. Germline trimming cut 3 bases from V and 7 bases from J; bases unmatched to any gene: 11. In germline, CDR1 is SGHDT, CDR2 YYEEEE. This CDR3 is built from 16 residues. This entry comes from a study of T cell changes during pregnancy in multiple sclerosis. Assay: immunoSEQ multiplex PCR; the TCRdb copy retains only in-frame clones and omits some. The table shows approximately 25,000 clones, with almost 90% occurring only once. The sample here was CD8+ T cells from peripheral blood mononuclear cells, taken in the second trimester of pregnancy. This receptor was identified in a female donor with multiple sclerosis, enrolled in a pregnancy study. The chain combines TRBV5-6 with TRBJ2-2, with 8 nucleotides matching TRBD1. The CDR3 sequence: CASSSWTGIYSGELFF. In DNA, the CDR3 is TGTGCCAGCAGCTCATGGACAGGGATATACAGCGGGGAGCTGTTTTTT.